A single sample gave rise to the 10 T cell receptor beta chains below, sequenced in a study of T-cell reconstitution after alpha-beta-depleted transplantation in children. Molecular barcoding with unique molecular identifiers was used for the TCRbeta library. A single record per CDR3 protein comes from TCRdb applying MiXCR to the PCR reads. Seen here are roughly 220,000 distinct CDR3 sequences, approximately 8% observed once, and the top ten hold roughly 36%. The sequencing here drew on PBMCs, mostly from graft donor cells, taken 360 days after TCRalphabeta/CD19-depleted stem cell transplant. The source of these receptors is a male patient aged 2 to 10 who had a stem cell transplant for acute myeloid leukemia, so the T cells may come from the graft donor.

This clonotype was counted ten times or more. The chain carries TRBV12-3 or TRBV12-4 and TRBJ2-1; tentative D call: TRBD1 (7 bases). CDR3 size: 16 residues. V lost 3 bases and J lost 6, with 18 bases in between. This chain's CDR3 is CASSFRRDRRSNEQFF. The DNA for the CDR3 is TGTGCCAGCAGTTTTAGGAGGGACAGAAGGTCCAATGAGCAGTTCTTC.

The CDR3 sequence: CASSYLDGDSSNQPQHF. DNA for the CDR3: TGTGCCAGCAGCTATCTAGACGGAGACAGTAGCAATCAGCCCCAGCATTTT. The gene calls are TRBV12-3 or TRBV12-4 and TRBJ1-5; TRBD1 is a possible D gene (5 bases). V was trimmed by 6 bases and J by 0 bases, leaving 18 bases between them. There are 17 residues in the CDR3.

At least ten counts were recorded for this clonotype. The DNA for the CDR3 is TGTGCCAGCAGCGCGATACACAGGGCCACTGAAGCTTTCTTT. Protein sequence: CASSAIHRATEAFF. V is TRBV13 and J is TRBJ1-1; TRBD1 is a possible D gene (6 bases). CDR3 length: 14 amino acids. V was pared by 5 bases and J by 4 bases, with 14 bases between. Germline lookup yields CDR1 PRHDT and CDR2 FYEKMQ (reference sequence).

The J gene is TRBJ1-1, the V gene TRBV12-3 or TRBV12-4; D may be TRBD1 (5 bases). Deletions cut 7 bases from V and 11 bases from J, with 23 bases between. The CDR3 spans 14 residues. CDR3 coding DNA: TGTGCCAGCACCCTACCGGGACTCCTGGTAAGGGCTTTCTTT. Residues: CASTLPGLLVRAFF.

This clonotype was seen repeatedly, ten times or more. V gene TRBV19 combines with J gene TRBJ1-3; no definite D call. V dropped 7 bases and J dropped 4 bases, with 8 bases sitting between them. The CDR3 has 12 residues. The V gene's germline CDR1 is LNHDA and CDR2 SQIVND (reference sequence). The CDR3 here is CASKGTGNTIYF. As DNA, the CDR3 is TGTGCCAGTAAGGGAACGGGAAACACCATATATTTT.

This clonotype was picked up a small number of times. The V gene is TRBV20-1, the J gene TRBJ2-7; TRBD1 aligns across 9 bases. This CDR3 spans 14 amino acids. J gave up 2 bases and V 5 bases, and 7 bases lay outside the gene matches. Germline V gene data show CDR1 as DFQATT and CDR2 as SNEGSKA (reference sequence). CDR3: CSAYPGTGTYEQYF. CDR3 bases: TGCAGTGCTTATCCCGGGACAGGGACCTACGAGCAGTACTTC.

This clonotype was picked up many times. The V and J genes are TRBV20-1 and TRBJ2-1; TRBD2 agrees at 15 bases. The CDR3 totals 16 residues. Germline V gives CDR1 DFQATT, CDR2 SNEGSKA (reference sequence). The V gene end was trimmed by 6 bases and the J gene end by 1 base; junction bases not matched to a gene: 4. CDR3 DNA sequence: TGCAGTGCCTGGACTAGCGGGAGGGAATCCTACAATGAGCAGTTCTTC. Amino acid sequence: CSAWTSGRESYNEQFF.

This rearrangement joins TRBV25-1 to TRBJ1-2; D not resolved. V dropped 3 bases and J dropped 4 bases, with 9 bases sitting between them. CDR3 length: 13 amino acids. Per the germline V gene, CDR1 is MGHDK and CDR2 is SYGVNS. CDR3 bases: TGTGCCAGCAGTGAGGCAGGTGCCTATGGCTACACCTTC. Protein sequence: CASSEAGAYGYTF.

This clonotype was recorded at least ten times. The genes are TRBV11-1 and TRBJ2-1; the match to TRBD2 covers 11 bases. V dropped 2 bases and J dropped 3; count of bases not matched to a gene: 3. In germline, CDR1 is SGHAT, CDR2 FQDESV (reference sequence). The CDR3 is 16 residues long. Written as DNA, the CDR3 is TGTGCCAGCAGCTTACTAGCGGGAGGCTTCTACAATGAGCAGTTCTTC. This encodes CASSLLAGGFYNEQFF.

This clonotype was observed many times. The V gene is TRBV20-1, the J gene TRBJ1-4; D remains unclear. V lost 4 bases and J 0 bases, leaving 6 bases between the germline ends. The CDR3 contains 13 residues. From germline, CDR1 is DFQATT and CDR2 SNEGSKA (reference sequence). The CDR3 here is CSAIRTTNEKLFF. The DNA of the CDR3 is TGCAGTGCTATCAGAACAACTAATGAAAAACTGTTTTTT.